A single sample gave rise to the 21 T cell receptor beta chains below, sequenced in a study of blood T cell repertoires in COVID-19. Assay: immunoSEQ multiplex PCR; the TCRdb copy retains only in-frame clones and omits some. Of about 190,000 clones detected, about 77% appear once; the ten largest clones hold 17%. Sequencing was carried out using PBMCs or T cells enriched from blood (not recorded which). The receptors were gathered from a woman between 50 and 59 years old with acute COVID-19.

The chain carries TRBV4-1 and TRBJ1-1, with 7 bases matching TRBD1. Germline-derived CDR1 and CDR2 are MGHRA and YSYEKL. The CDR3 contains 15 residues. With V trimmed by 1 base and J by 3 bases, 5 bases remained unmatched. The CDR3 is CASSQGQGLDTEAFF. DNA for the CDR3: TGCGCCAGCAGCCAAGGACAGGGACTTGACACTGAAGCTTTCTTT.

In its sample, this clone was seen a few times. This sequence joins TRBV5-1 and TRBJ1-1, with D uncertain. In germline, CDR1 is SGHRS, CDR2 YFSETQ. Trimming cost V 4 bases and J 1 base, with 11 bases left between them. CDR3 length: 14 residues. CDR3 DNA: TGCGCCAGCAGCCTCCAGACTTCGAACACTGAAGCTTTCTTT. Translating it yields CASSLQTSNTEAFF. The full variable domain, in which reference TRBV5-1 and TRBJ1-1 provide the parts outside the CDR3, is KAGVTQTPRYLIKTRGQQVTLSCSPISGHRSVSWYQQTPGQGLQFLFEYFSETQRNKGNFPGRFSGRQFSNSRSEMNVSTLELGDSALYLCASSLQTSNTEAFFGQGTRLTVV.

In DNA form, the CDR3 reads TGTGCCAGCAGCTTAAACAGCCTTGGAAACACCATATATTTT. Protein product: CASSLNSLGNTIYF. This chain uses TRBV7-8 with TRBJ1-3; D uncertain. Germline V gene data show CDR1 as SGHVS and CDR2 as FQNEAQ. V shed 2 bases and J shed 3 bases, with 8 bases lying between them. The length of the CDR3 is 14 residues.

The chain employs TRBV10-3 and TRBJ2-7; the match to TRBD1 covers 7 bases. This CDR3 is 16 amino acids long. Losses at the gene ends were 3 bases for V and 2 bases for J; bases not matched to a gene: 10. Germline V gene lookup returns CDR1 ENHRY and CDR2 SYGVKD. CDR3 sequence: CAISDHGGQSTYEQYV. The CDR3 DNA is TGTGCCATCAGTGACCATGGGGGACAGAGCACCTACGAGCAGTACGTC.

V and J are TRBV6-5 and TRBJ1-2, with 10 bases fitting TRBD1. The germline V gene encodes CDR1 MNHEY and CDR2 SVGAGI. V dropped 10 bases and J dropped 2; count of bases not matched to a gene: 10. This CDR3 spans 15 amino acids. CDR3: CATRTGGWANYGYTF. DNA of the CDR3: TGTGCCACCCGGACAGGGGGATGGGCGAACTATGGCTACACCTTC.

The V call is TRBV20-1, the J call TRBJ1-3; a possible D gene is TRBD1 (6 bases). Germline CDR1 and CDR2: DFQATT and SNEGSKA (reference sequence). V lost 3 bases and J lost 0, with 12 bases in between. The CDR3 covers 15 residues. The DNA for the CDR3 is TGCAGTGCTAGTGTGGACAGAAACTCTGGAAACACCATATATTTT. Translation: CSASVDRNSGNTIYF.

The chain links TRBV29-1 to TRBJ2-6; 8 bases match TRBD1. The germline V gene has CDR1 SQVTM and CDR2 ANQGSEA. This CDR3 has 16 residues. V shed 6 bases and J 0 bases; nucleotides not matched to a gene: 7. The CDR3 loop reads CSVQTGARSGANVLTF. CDR3 nucleotide sequence: TGCAGCGTACAGACAGGGGCCCGCTCTGGGGCCAACGTCCTGACTTTC.

The rearrangement joins TRBV6-5 to TRBJ1-6, with a weak D call TRBD1 (6 bases). The CDR3 is 15 residues long. The germline gives CDR1 MNHEY, CDR2 SVGAGI. Trimming left V 4 bases short and J 9 bases short, with 16 bases between. CDR3 DNA: TGTGCCAGCAGTTCTAGGACAGTATTAGCTTCACCCCTCCACTTT. Its protein is CASSSRTVLASPLHF.

V gene TRBV28 combines with J gene TRBJ1-5, with TRBD1 matching over 9 bases. The ends lost 10 bases at V and 7 bases at J; junction bases unmatched: 8. The germline V gene encodes CDR1 MDHEN and CDR2 SYDVKM. CDR3 length: 13 residues. CDR3 sequence: CAISGTGYQPQHF. The CDR3 DNA follows: TGTGCCATCTCCGGGACAGGGTACCAGCCCCAGCATTTT.

The chain joins TRBV13 to TRBJ2-1; a weak D match, TRBD1 (5 bases). This CDR3 contains 14 residues. The germline gives CDR1 PRHDT, CDR2 FYEKMQ (reference sequence). The ends were cut back, 3 bases at V and 4 bases at J, with 10 bases in the middle. CDR3 nucleotide sequence: TGTGCCAGCAGCTTTCTGACAGTTTACAATGAGCAGTTCTTC. This codes for CASSFLTVYNEQFF.

J is TRBJ1-5 and V is TRBV18, with 8 bases matching TRBD1. V gave up 3 bases and J gave up 5 bases; unmatched junction bases: 3. The CDR3 length is 14 residues. Germline V gene lookup returns CDR1 KGHSH and CDR2 LQKENI. The CDR3 nucleotides are TGTGCCAGCTCACCGGGACAGGTTTATCAGCCCCAGCATTTT. Protein sequence: CASSPGQVYQPQHF. Full variable domain (rest looked up from reference TRBV18 and TRBJ1-5): NAGVMQNPRHLVRRRGQEARLRCSPMKGHSHVYWYRQLPEEGLKFMVYLQKENIIDESGMPKERFSAEFPKEGPSILRIQQVVRGDSAAYFCASSPGQVYQPQHFGDGTRLSIL.

The rearrangement joins TRBV2 to TRBJ1-4; TRBD1 matches at 10 bases. Germline assignment: CDR1 SNHLY and CDR2 FYNNEI. V dropped 6 bases and J dropped 6; count of bases not matched to a gene: 10. This CDR3 region has 16 residues. CDR3: CASRKGQGRRDEKLFF. In DNA, the CDR3 is TGTGCCAGCAGGAAGGGACAGGGGAGGAGGGATGAAAAACTGTTTTTT.

This chain connects TRBV19 to TRBJ1-4; the D gene is possibly TRBD1 (6 bases). Trimming cost V 2 bases and J 0 bases, with 25 bases left between them. The CDR3 is made up of 21 amino acids. Germline assignment: CDR1 LNHDA and CDR2 SQIVND (reference sequence). The CDR3 is CASSIMRLTTGSLATNEKLFF. In nucleotides, the CDR3 is TGTGCCAGTAGTATAATGCGGCTGACGACAGGTTCTCTTGCAACTAATGAAAAACTGTTTTTT.

J is TRBJ2-2 and V is TRBV18, with 14 bases identical to TRBD2. Germline lookup yields CDR1 KGHSH and CDR2 LQKENI. The CDR3 has 18 amino acids. V lost 0 bases, J lost 5 bases, and 5 bases stayed unmatched. The CDR3 nucleotides read TGTGCCAGCTCACCACCGGGACTAGCGGGGGCCGGAACCGGGGAGCTGTTTTTT. This encodes CASSPPGLAGAGTGELFF.

The chain recombines TRBV10-3 with TRBJ2-5; 7 bases are shared with TRBD2. Per germline, CDR1 ENHRY and CDR2 SYGVKD. The CDR3 length is 15 residues. V lost 4 bases to trimming and J lost 4 bases; unmatched junction nucleotides: 9. Here the CDR3 reads CAISGYGLAAETQYF. CDR3 nucleotides: TGTGCCATCAGTGGCTACGGCCTAGCGGCAGAGACCCAGTACTTC.

The chain uses TRBV19 and TRBJ1-3; D possibly corresponds to TRBD1 (5 bases). V lost 4 bases and J 4 bases, leaving 17 bases between the germline ends. CDR1 and CDR2 from the germline V gene are LNHDA and SQIVND (reference sequence). This CDR3 has 16 amino acids. As DNA, the CDR3 is TGTGCCAGTAGTACCCCTCCGGGGACTCCGGGAAACACCATATATTTT. As protein: CASSTPPGTPGNTIYF.

The V and J genes are TRBV19 and TRBJ2-6; 9 bases map to TRBD1. Germline-derived CDR1 and CDR2 are LNHDA and SQIVND (reference sequence). The CDR3 totals 16 residues. V was pared by 4 bases and J by 4 bases, with 5 bases of the junction left unmatched. The chain's CDR3 is CASSKQGAAGANVLTF. The CDR3 bases are TGTGCCAGTAGTAAACAGGGGGCAGCGGGGGCCAACGTCCTGACTTTC.

This chain connects TRBV4-1 to TRBJ1-5; D unresolved. Trimming removed 0 bases at V and 10 bases at J, with 16 bases between. Germline-derived CDR1 and CDR2 are MGHRA and YSYEKL. The CDR3 spans 15 residues. CDR3: CASSQDFGSLLPQHF. For the CDR3, the DNA is TGCGCCAGCAGCCAAGATTTTGGGTCATTACTACCCCAGCATTTT.

The rearrangement links TRBV10-3 to TRBJ2-1, with 11 nucleotides matching TRBD1. Trimming cost V 4 bases and J 8 bases; bases outside gene matches: 7. Germline CDR1 ENHRY, CDR2 SYGVKD. The CDR3 covers 15 residues. The CDR3 DNA reads as TGTGCCATCAGTGCCGGGACAGGGGGGGTCTATGAGCAGTTCTTC. This gives the protein CAISAGTGGVYEQFF.

The chain uses TRBV6-5 and TRBJ1-1; D unresolved. The CDR3 consists of 15 residues. The V gene lost 4 bases and the J gene lost 4 bases, with 16 bases spanning the gap. Germline V gene sequence: CDR1 MNHEY, CDR2 SVGAGI. In nucleotides, the CDR3 is TGTGCCAGCAGTTCCGACTGGAGGGCAAGCACTGAAGCTTTCTTT. Translation: CASSSDWRASTEAFF.

This rearrangement joins TRBV19 to TRBJ2-1; 7 bases line up with TRBD1. Germline V gene lookup returns CDR1 LNHDA and CDR2 SQIVND (reference sequence). Trimming removed 5 bases from V and 12 bases from J; junction bases left unmatched: 4. The length of the CDR3 is 11 residues. CDR3 coding DNA: TGTGCCAGTAGTCGACAGGGTGTGCAGTTCTTC. Amino acid sequence: CASSRQGVQFF.